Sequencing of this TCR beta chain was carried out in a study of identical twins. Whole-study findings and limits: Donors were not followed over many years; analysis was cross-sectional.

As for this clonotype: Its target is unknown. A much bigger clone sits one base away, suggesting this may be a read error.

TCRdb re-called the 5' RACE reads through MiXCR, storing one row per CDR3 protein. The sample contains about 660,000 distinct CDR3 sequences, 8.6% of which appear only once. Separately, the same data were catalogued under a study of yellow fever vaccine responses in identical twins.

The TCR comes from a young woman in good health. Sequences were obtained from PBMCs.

The CDR3 sequence is CASRTGGEETQYF. CDR3 in DNA: TGTGCCAGCAGGACAGGGGGCGAAGAGACCCAGTACTTC. This rearrangement joins TRBV5-4 to TRBJ2-5; 10 nucleotides agree with TRBD1. After removal of 5 bases from V and 3 bases from J, the junction contained 1 base not matched to a gene. The V gene's germline CDR1 is SGHNT and CDR2 YYREEE (reference sequence). There are 13 residues in the CDR3.